This TCR beta chain was observed in a study of T cells in tuberculosis. The overall study: CD1B tetramers identified T cells specific for mycobacterial lipid GMM.

Regarding the study as a whole: Some low-affinity tetramer-binding T cells may be absent from this sample.

The CDR3 is made up of 14 amino acids. Per the germline V gene, CDR1 is SGHNT and CDR2 is YYREEE (reference sequence). V shed 5 bases and J 2 bases; nucleotides not matched to a gene: 5. Sorting used thawed, overnight-rested PBMC stained with anti-CD3, a viability dye and GMM-loaded CD1B tetramer. C32 glucose monomycolate from Rhodococcus equi was loaded onto the CD1B tetramers. Sequencing used immunoSEQ multiplex PCR; TCRdb keeps in-frame clones, though not all of them. In the table there are 50,000 or so clones, roughly 88% of which are singletons. The TCR originated in an adult woman with latent tuberculosis. Sequencing used CD1b-GMM tetramer-negative cells sorted from PBMCs. The chain employs TRBV5-4 and TRBJ2-7; 9 nucleotides match TRBD1. In DNA, the CDR3 is TGTGCCAGCAGGCGGACAGGGGAAGCCTACGAGCAGTACTTC. Its protein product is CASRRTGEAYEQYF.